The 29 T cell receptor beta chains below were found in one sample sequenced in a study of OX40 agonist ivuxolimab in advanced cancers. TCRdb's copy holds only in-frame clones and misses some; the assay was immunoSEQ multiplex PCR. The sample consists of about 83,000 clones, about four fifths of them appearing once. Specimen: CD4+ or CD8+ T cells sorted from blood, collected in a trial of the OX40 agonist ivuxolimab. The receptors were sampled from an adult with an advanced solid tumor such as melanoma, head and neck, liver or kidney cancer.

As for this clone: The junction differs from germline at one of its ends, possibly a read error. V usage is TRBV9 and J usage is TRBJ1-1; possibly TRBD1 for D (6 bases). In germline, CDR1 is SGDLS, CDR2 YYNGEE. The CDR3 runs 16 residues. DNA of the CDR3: TGTGCCAGCGGCGTAGGCAGGGAATTTACGGGCCAGGGGACTTTCTTT. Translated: CASGVGREFTGQGTFF.

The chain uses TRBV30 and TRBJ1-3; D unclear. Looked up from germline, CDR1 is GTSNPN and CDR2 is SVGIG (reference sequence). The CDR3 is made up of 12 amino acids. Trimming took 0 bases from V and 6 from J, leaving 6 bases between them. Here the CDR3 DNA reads TGTGCCTGGAGTGTGTCCGCAAACACCATATATTTT. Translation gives CAWSVSANTIYF.

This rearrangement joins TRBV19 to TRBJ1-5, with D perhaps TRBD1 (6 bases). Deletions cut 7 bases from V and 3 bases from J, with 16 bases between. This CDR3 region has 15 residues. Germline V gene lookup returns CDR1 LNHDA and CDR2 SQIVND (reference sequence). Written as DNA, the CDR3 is TGTGCCAGTACCCATGGGGGGGCTATCAATCAGCCCCAGCATTTT. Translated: CASTHGGAINQPQHF.

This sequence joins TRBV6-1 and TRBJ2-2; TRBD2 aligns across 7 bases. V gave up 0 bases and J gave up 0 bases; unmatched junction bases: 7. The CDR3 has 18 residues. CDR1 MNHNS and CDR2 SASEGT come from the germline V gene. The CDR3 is CASSEAPGLAANTGELFF. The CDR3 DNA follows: TGTGCCAGCAGTGAAGCGCCAGGTCTAGCGGCGAACACCGGGGAGCTGTTTTTT.

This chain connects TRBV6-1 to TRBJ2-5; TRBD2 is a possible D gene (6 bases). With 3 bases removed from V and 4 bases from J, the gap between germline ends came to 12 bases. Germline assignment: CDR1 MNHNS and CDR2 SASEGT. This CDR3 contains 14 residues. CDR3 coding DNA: TGTGCCAGCAGTGATATGTGGGGAGGAGAGACCCAGTACTTC. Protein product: CASSDMWGGETQYF.

As DNA, the CDR3 is TGTGCCAGTAGGACCCAGGGGGCAACGAACCTGCCCCAGCATTTT. It is translated as CASRTQGATNLPQHF. The chain employs TRBV19 and TRBJ1-5; TRBD1 aligns across 8 bases. V dropped 6 bases and J dropped 9; count of bases not matched to a gene: 13. CDR1 and CDR2 (germline): LNHDA, SQIVND (reference sequence). This CDR3 is 15 amino acids long.

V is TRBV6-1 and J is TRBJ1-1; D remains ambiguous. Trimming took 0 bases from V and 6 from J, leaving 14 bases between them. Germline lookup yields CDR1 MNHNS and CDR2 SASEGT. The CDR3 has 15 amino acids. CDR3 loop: CASSEAGLENAEAFF. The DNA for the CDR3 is TGTGCCAGCAGTGAAGCAGGGCTGGAAAACGCTGAAGCTTTCTTT.

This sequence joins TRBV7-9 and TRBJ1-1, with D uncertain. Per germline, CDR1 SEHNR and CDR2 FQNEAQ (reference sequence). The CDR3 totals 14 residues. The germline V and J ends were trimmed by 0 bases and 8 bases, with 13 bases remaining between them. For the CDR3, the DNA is TGTGCCAGCAGCTTAGCCGCGATGTACAACGAAGCTTTCTTT. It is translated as CASSLAAMYNEAFF.

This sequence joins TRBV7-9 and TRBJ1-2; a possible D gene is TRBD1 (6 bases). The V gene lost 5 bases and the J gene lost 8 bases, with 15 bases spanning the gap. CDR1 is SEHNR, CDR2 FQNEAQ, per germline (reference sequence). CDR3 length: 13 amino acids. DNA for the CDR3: TGTGCCAGCAGCACTACAGGGTTTCGAGGCTACACCTTC. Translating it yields CASSTTGFRGYTF.

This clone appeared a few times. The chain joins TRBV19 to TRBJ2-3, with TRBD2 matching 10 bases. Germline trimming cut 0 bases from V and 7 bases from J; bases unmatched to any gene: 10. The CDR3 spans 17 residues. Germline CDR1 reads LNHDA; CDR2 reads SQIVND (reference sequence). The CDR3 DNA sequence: TGTGCCAGTAGTATAGATCAAGCTAGCGGGAGTCCTAATACGCAGTATTTT. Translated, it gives CASSIDQASGSPNTQYF.

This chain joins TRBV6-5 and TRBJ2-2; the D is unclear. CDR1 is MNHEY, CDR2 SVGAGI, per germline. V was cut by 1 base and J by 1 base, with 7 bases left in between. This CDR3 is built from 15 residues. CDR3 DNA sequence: TGTGCCAGCAGTTACTATAGCCGGAACACCGGGGAGCTGTTTTTT. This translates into CASSYYSRNTGELFF.

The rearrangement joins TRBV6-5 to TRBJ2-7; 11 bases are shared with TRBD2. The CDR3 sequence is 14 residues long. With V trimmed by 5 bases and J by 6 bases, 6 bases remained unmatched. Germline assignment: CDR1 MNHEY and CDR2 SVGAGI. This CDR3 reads CASSTLAGAGEQYF. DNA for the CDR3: TGTGCCAGCAGTACACTAGCGGGAGCGGGCGAGCAGTACTTC.

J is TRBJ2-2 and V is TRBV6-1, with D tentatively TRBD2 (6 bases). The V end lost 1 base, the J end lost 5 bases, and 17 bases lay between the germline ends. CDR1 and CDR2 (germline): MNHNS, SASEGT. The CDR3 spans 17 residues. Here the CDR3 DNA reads TGTGCCAGCAGTGAAGTATTAGGTTTGGGAGGAACCGGGGAGCTGTTTTTT. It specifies CASSEVLGLGGTGELFF.

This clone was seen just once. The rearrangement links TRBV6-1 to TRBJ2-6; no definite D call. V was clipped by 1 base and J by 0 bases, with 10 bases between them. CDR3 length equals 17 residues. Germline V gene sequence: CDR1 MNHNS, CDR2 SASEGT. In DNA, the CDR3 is TGTGCCAGCAGTGAAGGATGGATCAACTCTGGGGCCAACGTCCTGACTTTC. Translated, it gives CASSEGWINSGANVLTF.

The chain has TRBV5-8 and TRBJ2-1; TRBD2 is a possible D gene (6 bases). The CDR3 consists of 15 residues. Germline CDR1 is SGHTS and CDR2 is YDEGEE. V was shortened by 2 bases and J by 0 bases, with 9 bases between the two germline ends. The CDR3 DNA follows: TGTGCCAGCAGCTTTAGCGGAAGCTCCTACAATGAGCAGTTCTTC. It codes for CASSFSGSSYNEQFF.

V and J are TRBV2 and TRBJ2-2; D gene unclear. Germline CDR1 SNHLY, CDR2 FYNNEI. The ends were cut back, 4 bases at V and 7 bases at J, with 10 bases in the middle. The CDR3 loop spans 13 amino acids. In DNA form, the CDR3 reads TGTGCCAGCAGTGTCCAGTACGGCGGGGAGCTGTTTTTT. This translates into CASSVQYGGELFF. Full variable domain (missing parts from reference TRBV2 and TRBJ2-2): EPEVTQTPSHQVTQMGQEVILRCVPISNHLYFYWYRQILGQKVEFLVSFYNNEISEKSEIFDDQFSVERPDGSNFTLKIRSTKLEDSAMYFCASSVQYGGELFFGEGSRLTVL.

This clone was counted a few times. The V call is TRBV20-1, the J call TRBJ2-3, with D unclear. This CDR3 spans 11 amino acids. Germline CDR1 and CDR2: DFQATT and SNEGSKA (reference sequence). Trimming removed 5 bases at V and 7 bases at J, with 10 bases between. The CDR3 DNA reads TGCAGTGCTTACGAAGCCTATACGCAGTATTTT. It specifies CSAYEAYTQYF.

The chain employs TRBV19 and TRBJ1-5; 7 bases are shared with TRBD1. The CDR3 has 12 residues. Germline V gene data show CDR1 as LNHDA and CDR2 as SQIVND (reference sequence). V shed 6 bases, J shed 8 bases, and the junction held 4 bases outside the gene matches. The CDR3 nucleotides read TGTGCCAGTAGGTTACAGGGGAAGCCCCAGCATTTT. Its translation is CASRLQGKPQHF.

DNA of the CDR3: TGTGCCAGCAGCCGCATGGGTGGGGAGGCTCTCGTAGCTTTCTTT. As protein: CASSRMGGEALVAFF. The V gene is TRBV4-2, the J gene TRBJ1-1; D not certain. The V gene's germline CDR1 is LGHNA and CDR2 YNFKEQ. V lost 4 bases, J lost 10 bases, and 22 bases lay in between. There are 15 residues in the CDR3.

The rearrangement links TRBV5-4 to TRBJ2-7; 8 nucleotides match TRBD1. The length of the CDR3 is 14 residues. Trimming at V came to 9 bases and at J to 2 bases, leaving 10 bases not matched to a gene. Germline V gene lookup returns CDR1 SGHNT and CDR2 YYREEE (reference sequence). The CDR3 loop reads CATRVDRAAYEQYF. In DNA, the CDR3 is TGTGCCACACGGGTGGACAGGGCTGCCTACGAGCAGTACTTC.

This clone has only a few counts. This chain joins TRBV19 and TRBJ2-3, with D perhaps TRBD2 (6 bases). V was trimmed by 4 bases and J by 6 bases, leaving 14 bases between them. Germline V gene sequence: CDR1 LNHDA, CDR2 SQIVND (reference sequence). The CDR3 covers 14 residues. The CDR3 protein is CASSRGRLDDTQYF. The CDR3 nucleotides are TGTGCCAGTAGTAGGGGGAGACTAGACGATACGCAGTATTTT. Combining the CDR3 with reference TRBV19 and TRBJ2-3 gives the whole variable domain DGGITQSPKYLFRKEGQNVTLSCEQNLNHDAMYWYRQDPGQGLRLIYYSQIVNDFQKGDIAEGYSVSREKKESFPLTVTSAQKNPTAFYLCASSRGRLDDTQYFGPGTRLTVL.

This chain's CDR3 is CASSMNIMNTEAFF. CDR3 in DNA: TGTGCCAGTAGTATGAATATCATGAACACTGAAGCTTTCTTT. The chain couples TRBV19 to TRBJ1-1; D gene uncertain. The CDR3 contains 14 residues. Germline loops: CDR1 LNHDA, CDR2 SQIVND (reference sequence). V was trimmed by 3 bases and J by 0 bases, leaving 8 bases between them.

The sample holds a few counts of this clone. CDR3 nucleotides: TGCGCCAGCAGCTTGGATGCGGGGAGGAGTAATGAAAAACTGTTTTTT. Its translation is CASSLDAGRSNEKLFF. The V call is TRBV5-1, the J call TRBJ1-4; D remains unclear. Trimming shortened V by 0 bases and J by 4 bases, and 13 bases separated the two germline ends. CDR1 is SGHRS and CDR2 is YFSETQ in the germline V gene. The CDR3 runs to 16 residues.

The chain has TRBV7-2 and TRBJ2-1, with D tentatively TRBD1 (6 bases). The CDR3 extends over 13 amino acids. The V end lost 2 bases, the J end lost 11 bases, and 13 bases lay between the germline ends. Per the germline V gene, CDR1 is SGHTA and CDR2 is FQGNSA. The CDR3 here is CASSLSQGNKQFF. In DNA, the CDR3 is TGTGCCAGCAGCTTATCCCAGGGGAACAAGCAGTTCTTC.

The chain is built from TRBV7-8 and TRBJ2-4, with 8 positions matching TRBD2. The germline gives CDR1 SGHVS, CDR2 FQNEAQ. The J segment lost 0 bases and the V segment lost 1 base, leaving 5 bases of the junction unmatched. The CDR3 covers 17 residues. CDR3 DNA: TGTGCCAGCAGCTTAGTGGGACTAGTGACAGCCAAAAACATTCAGTACTTC. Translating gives CASSLVGLVTAKNIQYF.

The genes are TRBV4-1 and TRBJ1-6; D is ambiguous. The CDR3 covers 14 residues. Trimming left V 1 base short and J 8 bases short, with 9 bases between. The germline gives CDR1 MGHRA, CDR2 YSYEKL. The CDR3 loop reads CASSQGYGDSPLHF. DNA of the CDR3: TGCGCCAGCAGCCAAGGCTACGGGGATTCACCCCTCCACTTT.

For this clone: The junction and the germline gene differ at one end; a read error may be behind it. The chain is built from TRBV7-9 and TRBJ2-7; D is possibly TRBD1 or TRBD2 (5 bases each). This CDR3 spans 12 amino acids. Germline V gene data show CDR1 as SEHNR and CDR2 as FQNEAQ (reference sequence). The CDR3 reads CASSLIGDEQCF. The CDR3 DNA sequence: TGTGCCAGCAGCTTAATCGGGGACGAGCAGTGCTTC.

The CDR3, as DNA: TGTGCCAGCAGCCCTCGGGGGGAGAACACTGAAGCTTTCTTT. Amino acids: CASSPRGENTEAFF. V usage is TRBV9 and J usage is TRBJ1-1; a weak D match, TRBD1 (5 bases). Germline assignment: CDR1 SGDLS and CDR2 YYNGEE. With 4 bases removed from V and 1 base from J, the gap between germline ends came to 11 bases. The CDR3 runs to 14 residues.

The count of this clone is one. CDR3 coding DNA: TGTGCCATCAGCTTGGGGGAGGGCACTGAAGCTTTCTTT. It is translated as CAISLGEGTEAFF. V usage is TRBV10-3 and J usage is TRBJ1-1; D possibly corresponds to TRBD1 (5 bases). The CDR3 contains 13 residues. Per the germline V gene, CDR1 is ENHRY and CDR2 is SYGVKD. Deletions cut 6 bases from V and 4 bases from J, with 12 bases between.